These T cell receptor beta chains were read from a single sample in a study of graft-versus-host responses after intestinal transplantation. The method was immunoSEQ multiplex PCR; TCRdb's version includes in-frame clones alone and lacks a portion of them. Of 9,500 to 15,000 clones listed, 93% are singletons. Sequences were derived from PBMCs, sampled roughly 110 days after intestinal transplant. Source of these receptors: a human patient who received an intestinal transplant, so some T cells may come from the graft donor. CDR3s include the opening cysteine and the closing phenylalanine or tryptophan. A D gene is named only where the DNA matches it firmly. Size is omitted from some rows. Given values are once, few, many or a class for expanded clones.

>NA|TRBV10-1|NA|TRBJ2-2
CASSEDDGGELFF
TGCGCCAGCAGTGAGGACGACGGCGGGGAGCTGTTTTTT
>NA|TRBV19|NA|TRBJ2-7
CASSNSAGTYEQYF
TGTGCCAGTAGTAACTCCGCAGGGACCTACGAGCAGTACTTC
>NA|TRBV7-3|NA|TRBJ2-1
CASSPGPRYNEQFF
TGTGCCAGCAGCCCCGGCCCTAGGTACAATGAGCAGTTCTTC
>NA|TRBV30|NA|TRBJ1-6
CAWSVDSPLHF
TGTGCCTGGAGTGTGGATTCACCCCTCCACTTT
>NA|TRBV6-5|NA|TRBJ1-1
CASSQYGQNEAFF
TGTGCCAGCAGCCAATACGGACAGAATGAAGCTTTCTTT
>NA|TRBV7-3|NA|TRBJ2-5
CASSLGSVATQYF
TGTGCCAGCAGCTTAGGTTCCGTGGCCACCCAGTACTTC
>NA|TRBV20-1|NA|TRBJ1-2
CSAKQGGYTF
TGCAGTGCAAAACAGGGTGGCTACACCTTC
>NA|TRBV10-1|NA|TRBJ1-5
CASSETLNQPQHF
TGCGCCAGCAGTGAGACACTAAATCAGCCCCAGCATTTT
>NA|TRBV5-5|TRBD1|TRBJ1-5
CASSSDRDRGRRANQPQHF
TGTGCCAGCAGCTCAGACCGGGACAGGGGGCGCAGGGCCAATCAGCCCCAGCATTTT
>NA|TRBV19|NA|TRBJ1-1
CASSIPGGPGTEAFF
TGTGCCAGTAGTATTCCCGGAGGGCCGGGGACTGAAGCTTTCTTT
>NA|TRBV7-9|TRBD2|TRBJ2-3
CASSLPTSGESTDTQYF
TGTGCCAGCAGCTTACCAACTAGCGGGGAAAGCACAGATACGCAGTATTTT
>NA|TRBV29-1|TRBD1|TRBJ1-2
CSVAPLAGGYGYTF
TGCAGCGTTGCCCCTCTCGCAGGGGGCTATGGCTACACCTTC
>NA|TRBV28|NA|TRBJ2-3
CASMYNSGSTDTQYF
TGTGCCAGCATGTATAATAGCGGAAGCACAGATACGCAGTATTTT
>NA|TRBV19|NA|TRBJ2-1
CASSNQGSYNEQFF
TGTGCCAGTAGTAATCAGGGCTCCTACAATGAGCAGTTCTTC
>NA|TRBV27|NA|TRBJ2-7
CASSPGGGYEQYF
TGTGCCAGCAGTCCCGGAGGGGGCTACGAGCAGTACTTC
>NA|TRBV5-1|NA|TRBJ2-1
CASSFLYHTYNEQFF
TGCGCCAGCAGCTTTTTGTACCACACCTACAATGAGCAGTTCTTC
>NA|TRBV27|TRBD1|TRBJ1-1
CASTEGATEAFF
TGTGCCAGCACCGAGGGGGCCACTGAAGCTTTCTTT
>NA|TRBV27|NA|TRBJ2-7
CASSDSGHSYEQYF
TGTGCCAGCAGTGACTCGGGACATTCCTACGAGCAGTACTTC
>once|TRBV9|TRBD1|TRBJ2-2
CASSDRTGNTGELFF
TGTGCCAGCAGCGACAGGACAGGGAACACCGGGGAGCTGTTTTTT
>NA|TRBV30|TRBD2|TRBJ2-7
CAWSERLAGVNSYEQYF
TGTGCCTGGAGTGAACGGCTAGCGGGAGTGAACTCCTACGAGCAGTACTTC
>NA|TRBV6-1|NA|TRBJ1-1
CASSELRDMNTEAFF
TGTGCCAGCAGTGAGCTCAGGGACATGAACACTGAAGCTTTCTTT
>NA|TRBV19|TRBD1|TRBJ1-1
CASSKQGRMNTEAFF
TGTGCCAGTAGTAAACAGGGGCGCATGAACACTGAAGCTTTCTTT
>NA|TRBV30|NA|TRBJ1-1
CAWRQGGTEAFF
TGTGCCTGGAGACAGGGTGGTACTGAAGCTTTCTTT
>NA|TRBV2|TRBD2|TRBJ2-3
CASPPVRSGSWVDTQYF
TGTGCCAGCCCCCCGGTTCGAAGCGGGAGTTGGGTGGATACGCAGTATTTT
>NA|TRBV6-5|NA|TRBJ1-1
CASSPSRAGEAFF
TGTGCCAGCAGCCCCTCCAGGGCCGGGGAGGCTTTCTTT
>NA|TRBV6-5|TRBD1|TRBJ1-5
CASSSGDRGNQPQHF
TGTGCCAGCAGTTCGGGCGACAGGGGCAATCAGCCCCAGCATTTT
>NA|TRBV9|NA|TRBJ1-5
CASSPSGGSNQPQHF
TGTGCCAGCAGCCCCTCGGGCGGCAGCAATCAGCCCCAGCATTTT
>NA|TRBV15|NA|TRBJ2-5
CATSRDGGPDQETQYF
TGTGCCACCAGCAGAGATGGGGGCCCGGACCAAGAGACCCAGTACTTC
>NA|TRBV29-1|NA|TRBJ1-1
CSVLHLRDTEAFF
TGCAGCGTTTTACACTTAAGGGACACTGAAGCTTTCTTT
>NA|TRBV27|NA|TRBJ2-1
CASSISIQVNEQFF
TGTGCCAGCAGTATCTCGATACAGGTCAATGAGCAGTTCTTC
>NA|TRBV27|NA|TRBJ1-6
CASSLSGDLIRDSPLHF
TGTGCCAGCAGTTTATCGGGGGACCTCATTCGGGATTCACCCCTCCACTTT
>NA|TRBV7-6|TRBD2|TRBJ2-1
CASSLPGRARDEQFF
TGTGCCAGCAGCTTACCCGGGAGGGCCAGGGATGAGCAGTTCTTC
>NA|TRBV6-6|TRBD1|TRBJ2-5
CASSYPDRLETQYF
TGTGCCAGCAGTTACCCGGACAGGTTGGAGACCCAGTACTTC
>once|TRBV7-8|NA|TRBJ1-1
CASSLSEGTEAFF
TGTGCCAGCAGCTTATCGGAGGGCACTGAAGCTTTCTTT
>NA|TRBV28|NA|TRBJ2-2
CASSHSGGFIGELFF
TGTGCCAGCAGTCATTCCGGGGGTTTTATCGGGGAGCTGTTTTTT
>NA|TRBV4-1|TRBD2|TRBJ2-1
CASSPEEREEPEQFF
TGCGCCAGCAGTCCGGAGGAGCGGGAGGAACCTGAGCAGTTCTTC
>NA|TRBV6-6|NA|TRBJ1-5
CARPKIENSNQPQHF
TGTGCCAGACCCAAGATAGAGAACAGCAATCAGCCCCAGCATTTT
>NA|TRBV5-6|TRBD2|TRBJ2-7
CASSAGLAGSRNEQYF
TGTGCCAGCAGCGCGGGACTAGCGGGAAGTAGAAACGAGCAGTACTTC
>NA|TRBV7-9|TRBD1|TRBJ2-1
CASSLSGTAGNEQFF
TGTGCCAGCAGCTTAAGTGGGACAGCCGGCAATGAGCAGTTCTTC
>NA|TRBV28|TRBD2|TRBJ2-3
CASSLFPGRTDTQYF
TGTGCCAGCAGTTTATTCCCCGGGAGGACAGATACGCAGTATTTT
>NA|TRBV13|NA|TRBJ2-2
CASSFGGYGELFF
TGTGCCAGCAGCTTCGGGGGATACGGGGAGCTGTTTTTT
>NA|TRBV4-1|TRBD1|TRBJ1-1
CASSSYMGTENTEAFF
TGCGCCAGCAGCTCTTATATGGGGACAGAGAACACTGAAGCTTTCTTT
>NA|TRBV2|NA|TRBJ2-5
CASSRGLRETQYF
TGTGCCAGCAGTCGTGGCCTGAGGGAGACCCAGTACTTC
>NA|TRBV6-1|TRBD1|TRBJ1-1
CASSEEDRDTEAFF
TGTGCCAGCAGTGAAGAGGACAGGGACACTGAAGCTTTCTTT
>NA|TRBV29-1|TRBD2|TRBJ2-1
CSVEALTSGSRNEQLF
TGCAGCGTTGAAGCGTTGACTAGCGGGAGTAGGAATGAGCAGCTCTTC
>NA|TRBV30|NA|TRBJ1-2
CAWSSSGGFSGGYTF
TGTGCCTGGAGTAGTTCGGGCGGCTTTTCCGGTGGCTACACCTTC
>NA|TRBV6-1|NA|TRBJ2-1
CASLRVGLYEQFF
TGTGCCAGCCTCCGGGTAGGCCTATATGAGCAGTTCTTC
>NA|TRBV19|NA|TRBJ2-3
CASSLTSGRGGDTQYF
TGTGCCAGTAGTCTAACCTCGGGCAGGGGGGGAGATACGCAGTATTTT
>NA|TRBV5-3|TRBD1|TRBJ1-5
CARSDRQGAGQPQHF
TGTGCCAGAAGCGACCGACAGGGGGCAGGACAGCCCCAGCATTTT